This T cell receptor (beta chain) is from a study of blood T cells in healthy people across ages. A sample-barcoded 5' primer and a J-beta primer mix were used in a second PCR of about 6 to 11 cycles. TCRdb passed the 5' RACE reads through MiXCR, listing each CDR3 protein once. The top ten clones hold under 3% of a sample with approximately 800,000 distinct CDR3 sequences, roughly 24% of them seen once. In each sample, at least 7 million PBMCs were isolated. V was clipped by 0 bases and J by 5 bases, with 11 bases between them. Germline values: CDR1 SNHLY, CDR2 FYNNEI. CDR3 length equals 15 residues. The same sample was also studied in work on T cells of mothers and their children. That report notes: Healthy Caucasian mothers, a few in number, and their six children were the donors.

This chain links TRBV2 with TRBJ2-1; D unresolved. The source material was blood. The sequence derives from a boy aged 10-17 years in good health. CDR3 DNA sequence: TGTGCCAGCAGTGAAGCGCCCTCCTGGAACAATGAGCAGTTCTTC. Protein: CASSEAPSWNNEQFF.